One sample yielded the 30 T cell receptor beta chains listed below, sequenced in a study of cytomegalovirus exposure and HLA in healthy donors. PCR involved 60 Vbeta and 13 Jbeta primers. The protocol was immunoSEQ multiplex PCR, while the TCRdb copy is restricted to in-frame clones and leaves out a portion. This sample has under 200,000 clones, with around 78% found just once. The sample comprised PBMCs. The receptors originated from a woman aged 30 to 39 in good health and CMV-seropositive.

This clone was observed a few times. DNA of the CDR3: TGTGCCAGCAGTACAGGGTCGACGTATGGCTACACCTTC. It encodes CASSTGSTYGYTF. The rearrangement joins TRBV6-5 to TRBJ1-2; D perhaps matches TRBD1 (6 bases). V lost 5 bases, J lost 5 bases, and 12 bases lay in between. Per germline, CDR1 MNHEY and CDR2 SVGAGI. The CDR3 is 13 amino acids.

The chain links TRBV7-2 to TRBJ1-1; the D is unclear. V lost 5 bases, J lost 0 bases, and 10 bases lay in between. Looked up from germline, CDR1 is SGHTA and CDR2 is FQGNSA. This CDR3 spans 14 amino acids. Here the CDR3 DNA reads TGTGCCAGCAGCCACTCCCCGCTGAACACTGAAGCTTTCTTT. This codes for CASSHSPLNTEAFF. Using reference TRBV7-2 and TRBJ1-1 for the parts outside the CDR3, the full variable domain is GAGVSQSPSNKVTEKGKDVELRCDPISGHTALYWYRQSLGQGLEFLIYFQGNSAPDKSGLPSDRFSAERTGGSVSTLTIQRTQQEDSAVYLCASSHSPLNTEAFFGQGTRLTVV.

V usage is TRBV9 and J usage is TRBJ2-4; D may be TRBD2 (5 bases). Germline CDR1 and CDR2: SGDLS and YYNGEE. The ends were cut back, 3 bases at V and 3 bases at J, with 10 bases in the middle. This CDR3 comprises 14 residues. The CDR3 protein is CASSGGLGKNIQYF. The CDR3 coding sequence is TGTGCCAGCAGCGGAGGACTGGGCAAAAACATTCAGTACTTC.

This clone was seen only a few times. CDR3 in DNA: TGTGCCTTAACAGGGAACTATGGCTACACCTTC. Amino acids: CALTGNYGYTF. The V gene is TRBV30, the J gene TRBJ1-2, with D possibly TRBD1 on 6 matching bases. The V gene lost 7 bases and the J gene lost 2 bases, with 8 bases spanning the gap. Germline V gene lookup returns CDR1 GTSNPN and CDR2 SVGIG (reference sequence). This CDR3 is built from 11 residues.

The CDR3 DNA reads TGTGCCAGCAGCTTTCGGGGGACAGGCTTCTACGAGCAGTACTTC. It specifies CASSFRGTGFYEQYF. The rearrangement uses TRBV5-6 and TRBJ2-7; the match to TRBD1 covers 8 bases. After removal of 2 bases from V and 3 bases from J, the junction contained 7 bases not matched to a gene. The CDR3 has 15 amino acids. Germline V CDR1 and CDR2: SGHDT, YYEEEE.

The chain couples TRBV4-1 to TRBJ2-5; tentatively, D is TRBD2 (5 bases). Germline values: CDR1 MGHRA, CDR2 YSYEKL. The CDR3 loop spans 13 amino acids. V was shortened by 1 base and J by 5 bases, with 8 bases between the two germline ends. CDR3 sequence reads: CASSQAPGETQYF. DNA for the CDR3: TGCGCCAGCAGCCAAGCCCCGGGGGAGACCCAGTACTTC.

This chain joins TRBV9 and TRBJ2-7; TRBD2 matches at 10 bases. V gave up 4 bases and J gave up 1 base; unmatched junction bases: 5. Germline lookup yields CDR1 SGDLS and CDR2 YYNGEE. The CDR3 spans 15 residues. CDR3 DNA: TGTGCCAGCAGCCCCGGGACTAGCGCTTCCTACGAGCAGTACTTC. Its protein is CASSPGTSASYEQYF.

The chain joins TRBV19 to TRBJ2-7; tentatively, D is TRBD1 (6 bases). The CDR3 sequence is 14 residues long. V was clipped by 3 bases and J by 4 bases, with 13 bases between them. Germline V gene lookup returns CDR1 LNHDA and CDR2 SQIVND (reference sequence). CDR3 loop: CASSIPGQTYEQYF. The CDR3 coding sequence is TGTGCCAGTAGTATCCCTGGACAGACTTACGAGCAGTACTTC.

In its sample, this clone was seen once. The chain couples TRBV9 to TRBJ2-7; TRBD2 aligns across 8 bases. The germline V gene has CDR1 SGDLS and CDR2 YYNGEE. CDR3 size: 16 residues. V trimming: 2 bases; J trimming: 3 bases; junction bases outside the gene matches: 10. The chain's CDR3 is CASSVREGPTSYEQYF. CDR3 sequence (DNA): TGTGCCAGCAGCGTCCGGGAGGGTCCTACTAGCTACGAGCAGTACTTC. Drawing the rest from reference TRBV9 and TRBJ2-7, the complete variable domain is DSGVTQTPKHLITATGQRVTLRCSPRSGDLSVYWYQQSLDQGLQFLIQYYNGEERAKGNILERFSAQQFPDLHSELNLSSLELGDSALYFCASSVREGPTSYEQYFGPGTRLTVT.

CDR3 protein: CASSQGARYNGYTF. Here the CDR3 DNA reads TGTGCCAGCAGCCAGGGGGCGCGGTACAATGGCTACACCTTC. The gene calls are TRBV6-5 and TRBJ1-2, with 8 bases lining up with TRBD1. The V gene end was trimmed by 6 bases and the J gene end by 6 bases; junction bases not matched to a gene: 9. Germline CDR1 and CDR2: MNHEY and SVGAGI. This CDR3 is 14 amino acids long.

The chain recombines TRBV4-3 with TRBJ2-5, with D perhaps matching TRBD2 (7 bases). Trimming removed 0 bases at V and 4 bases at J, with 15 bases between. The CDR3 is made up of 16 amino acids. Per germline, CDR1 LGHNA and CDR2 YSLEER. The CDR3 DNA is TGCGCCAGCAGCCAAGATCTTGGAGGGGGGGGAGAGACCCAGTACTTC. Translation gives CASSQDLGGGGETQYF.

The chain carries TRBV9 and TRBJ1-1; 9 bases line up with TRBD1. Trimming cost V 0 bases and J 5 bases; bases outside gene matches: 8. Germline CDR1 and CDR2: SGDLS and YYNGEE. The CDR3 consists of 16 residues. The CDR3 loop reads CASSVGGTGMSTEAFF. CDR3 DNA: TGTGCCAGCAGCGTAGGAGGGACAGGGATGTCGACTGAAGCTTTCTTT.

DNA of the CDR3: TGTGCCAGACACCCTCTGGTGACAGGGGACTCTGGGGCCAACGTCCTGACTTTC. Its protein product is CARHPLVTGDSGANVLTF. This chain links TRBV7-9 with TRBJ2-6, with TRBD1 matching 8 bases. From germline, CDR1 is SEHNR and CDR2 FQNEAQ (reference sequence). This CDR3 has 18 residues. The V segment lost 9 bases and the J segment 0 bases; nucleotides outside the gene matches: 13. The variable domain in full, with the rest retrieved from reference TRBV7-9 and TRBJ2-6, is DTGVSQNPRHKITKRGQNVTFRCDPISEHNRLYWYRQTLGQGPEFLTYFQNEAQLEKSRLLSDRFSAERPKGSFSTLEIQRTEQGDSAMYLCARHPLVTGDSGANVLTFGAGSRLTVL.

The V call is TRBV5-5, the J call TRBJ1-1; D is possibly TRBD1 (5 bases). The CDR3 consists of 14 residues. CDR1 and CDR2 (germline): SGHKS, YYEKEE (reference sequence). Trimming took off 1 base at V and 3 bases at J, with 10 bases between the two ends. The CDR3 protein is CASSLLQEDTEAFF. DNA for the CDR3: TGTGCCAGCAGCTTGTTACAGGAAGACACTGAAGCTTTCTTT.

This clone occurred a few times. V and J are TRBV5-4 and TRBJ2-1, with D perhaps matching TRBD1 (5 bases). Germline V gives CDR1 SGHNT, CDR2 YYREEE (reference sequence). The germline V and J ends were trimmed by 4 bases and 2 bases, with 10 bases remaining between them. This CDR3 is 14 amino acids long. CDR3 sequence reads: CASSADKAYNEQFF. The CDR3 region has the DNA TGTGCCAGCAGCGCGGACAAGGCCTACAATGAGCAGTTCTTC.

DNA for the CDR3: TGTGCCAGCAGTTTATATTGGCGACTCCTAACCTACGAGCAGTACTTC. It codes for CASSLYWRLLTYEQYF. The rearrangement uses TRBV27 and TRBJ2-7, with D hard to call. The V gene lost 1 base and the J gene lost 2 bases, with 15 bases spanning the gap. This CDR3 contains 16 residues. Germline V gene lookup returns CDR1 MNHEY and CDR2 SMNVEV (reference sequence).

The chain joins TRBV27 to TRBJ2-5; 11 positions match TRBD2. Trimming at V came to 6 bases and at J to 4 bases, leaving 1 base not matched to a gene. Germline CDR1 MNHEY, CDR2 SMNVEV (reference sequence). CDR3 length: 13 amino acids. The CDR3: CASSGLAGETQYF. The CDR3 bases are TGTGCCAGCAGCGGACTAGCGGGAGAGACCCAGTACTTC.

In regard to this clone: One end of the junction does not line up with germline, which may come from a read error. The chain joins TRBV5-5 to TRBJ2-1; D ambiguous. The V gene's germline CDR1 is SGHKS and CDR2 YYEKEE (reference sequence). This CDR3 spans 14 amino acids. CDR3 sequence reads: CASSLDGLYNQQFF. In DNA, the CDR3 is TGTGCCAGCAGCTTGGATGGCCTTTACAATCAGCAGTTCTTC.

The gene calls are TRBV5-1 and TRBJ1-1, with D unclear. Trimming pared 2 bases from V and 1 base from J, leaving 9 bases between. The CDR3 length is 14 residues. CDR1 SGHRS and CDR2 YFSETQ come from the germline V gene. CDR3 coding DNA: TGCGCCAGCAGCTTCGAGGGTCAGAACACTGAAGCTTTCTTT. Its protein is CASSFEGQNTEAFF. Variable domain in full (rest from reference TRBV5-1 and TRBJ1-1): KAGVTQTPRYLIKTRGQQVTLSCSPISGHRSVSWYQQTPGQGLQFLFEYFSETQRNKGNFPGRFSGRQFSNSRSEMNVSTLELGDSALYLCASSFEGQNTEAFFGQGTRLTVV.

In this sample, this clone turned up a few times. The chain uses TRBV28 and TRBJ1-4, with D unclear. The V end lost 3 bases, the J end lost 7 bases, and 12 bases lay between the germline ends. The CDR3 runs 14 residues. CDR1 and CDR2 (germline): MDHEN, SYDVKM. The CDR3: CASSFAGSAEKLFF. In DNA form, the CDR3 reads TGTGCCAGCAGTTTCGCGGGGTCGGCTGAAAAACTGTTTTTT.

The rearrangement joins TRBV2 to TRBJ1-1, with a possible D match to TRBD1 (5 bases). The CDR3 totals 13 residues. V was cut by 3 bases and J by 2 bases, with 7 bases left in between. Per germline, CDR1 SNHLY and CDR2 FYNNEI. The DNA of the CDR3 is TGTGCCAGCAGTGATGGGGCAAACACTGAAGCTTTCTTT. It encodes CASSDGANTEAFF.

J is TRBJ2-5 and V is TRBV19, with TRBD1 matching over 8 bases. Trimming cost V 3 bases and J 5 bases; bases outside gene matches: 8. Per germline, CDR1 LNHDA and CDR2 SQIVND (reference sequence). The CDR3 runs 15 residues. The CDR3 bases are TGTGCCAGTAGTATGGTCACAGGGGGTGGGGAGACCCAGTACTTC. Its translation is CASSMVTGGGETQYF.

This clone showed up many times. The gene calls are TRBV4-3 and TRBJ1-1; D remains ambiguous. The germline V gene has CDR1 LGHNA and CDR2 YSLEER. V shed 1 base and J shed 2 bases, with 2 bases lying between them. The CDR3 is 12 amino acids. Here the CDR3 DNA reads TGCGCCAGCAGCCAAGCTAACACTGAAGCTTTCTTT. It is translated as CASSQANTEAFF.

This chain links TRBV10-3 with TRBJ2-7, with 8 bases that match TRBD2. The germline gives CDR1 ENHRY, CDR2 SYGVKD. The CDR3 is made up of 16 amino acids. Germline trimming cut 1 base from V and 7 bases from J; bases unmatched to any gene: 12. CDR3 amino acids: CAISEWDTGGPGEQYF. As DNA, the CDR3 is TGTGCCATCAGTGAGTGGGATACGGGAGGGCCGGGGGAGCAGTACTTC.

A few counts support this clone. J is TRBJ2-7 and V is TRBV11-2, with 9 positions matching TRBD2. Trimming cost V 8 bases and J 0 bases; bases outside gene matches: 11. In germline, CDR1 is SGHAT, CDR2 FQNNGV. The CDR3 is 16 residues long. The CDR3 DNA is TGTGCCAGCCCCGGGGTAGCGGGAGATTACTCCTACGAGCAGTACTTC. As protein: CASPGVAGDYSYEQYF.

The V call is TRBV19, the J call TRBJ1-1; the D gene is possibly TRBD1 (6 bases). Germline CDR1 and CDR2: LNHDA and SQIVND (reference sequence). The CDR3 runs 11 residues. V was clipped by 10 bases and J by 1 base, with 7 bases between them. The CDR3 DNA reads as TGTGCCACCAGGGGGAACACTGAAGCTTTCTTT. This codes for CATRGNTEAFF.

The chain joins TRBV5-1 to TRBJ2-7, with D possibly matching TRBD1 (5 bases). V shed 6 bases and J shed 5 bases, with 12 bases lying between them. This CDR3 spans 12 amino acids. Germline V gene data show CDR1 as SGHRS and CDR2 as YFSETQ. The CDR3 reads CASNRSPDEQYF. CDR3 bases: TGCGCCAGCAACAGGTCCCCGGACGAGCAGTACTTC.

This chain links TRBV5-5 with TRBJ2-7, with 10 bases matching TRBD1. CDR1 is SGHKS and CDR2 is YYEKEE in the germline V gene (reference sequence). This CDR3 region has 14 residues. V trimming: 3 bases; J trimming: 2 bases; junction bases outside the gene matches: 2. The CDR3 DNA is TGTGCCAGCAGCTCGGGACAGGGGCCCTACGAGCAGTACTTC. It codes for CASSSGQGPYEQYF.

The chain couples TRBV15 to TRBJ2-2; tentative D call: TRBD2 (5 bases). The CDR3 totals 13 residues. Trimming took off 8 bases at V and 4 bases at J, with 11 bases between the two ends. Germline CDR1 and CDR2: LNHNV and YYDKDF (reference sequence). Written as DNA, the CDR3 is TGTGCCACCCGTCGGGGTTTCACCGGGGAGCTGTTTTTT. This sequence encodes CATRRGFTGELFF.

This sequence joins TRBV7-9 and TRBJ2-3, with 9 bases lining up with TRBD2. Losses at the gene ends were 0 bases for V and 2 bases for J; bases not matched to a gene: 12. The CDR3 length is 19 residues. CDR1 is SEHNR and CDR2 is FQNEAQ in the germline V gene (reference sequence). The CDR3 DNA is TGTGCCAGCAGCTTAGCGAGCAGCGGGGGGTATTGGGTCACAGATACGCAGTATTTT. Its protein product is CASSLASSGGYWVTDTQYF. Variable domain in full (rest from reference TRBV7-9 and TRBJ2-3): DTGVSQNPRHKITKRGQNVTFRCDPISEHNRLYWYRQTLGQGPEFLTYFQNEAQLEKSRLLSDRFSAERPKGSFSTLEIQRTEQGDSAMYLCASSLASSGGYWVTDTQYFGPGTRLTVL.